Below are 20 T cell receptor beta chains sequenced from a single sample in a study of T cell responses to AZD1222 COVID-19 vaccine. The assay was immunoSEQ multiplex PCR, and TCRdb's table has in-frame clones only and misses some. Counted here are 100,000 to 150,000 clones, around 90% occurring once; the ten biggest clones make up about 1.9%. Sequences were derived from peripheral blood, sampled 28 days after the second AZD1222 dose. The receptor set was obtained from an adult who received the AZD1222 COVID-19 vaccine.

CDR3 bases: TGTGCCAGTAGTATAGATCCCGGGGTTCGGTTGGGCGATGAGCAGTTCTTC. Its protein product is CASSIDPGVRLGDEQFF. V is TRBV19 and J is TRBJ2-1; possible D gene TRBD2, 5 bases. CDR1 LNHDA and CDR2 SQIVND come from the germline V gene (reference sequence). This CDR3 has 17 residues. The V end lost 0 bases, the J end lost 8 bases, and 20 bases lay between the germline ends.

In its sample, this clone was seen a few times. V usage is TRBV4-1 and J usage is TRBJ2-5; 13 positions agree with TRBD2. Germline assignment: CDR1 MGHRA and CDR2 YSYEKL. The CDR3 totals 15 residues. The V and J ends lost 4 bases and 8 bases, in that order; junction bases with no gene match: 7. This chain's CDR3 is CASSRTGLAGATQYF. The CDR3 DNA reads TGCGCCAGCAGCCGAACCGGACTAGCGGGAGCTACCCAGTACTTC.

The chain links TRBV30 to TRBJ1-5, with 9 nucleotides matching TRBD1. J lost 7 bases, V lost 7 bases, and 8 bases had no gene match. Germline CDR1 GTSNPN, CDR2 SVGIG (reference sequence). The CDR3 has 13 amino acids. Here the CDR3 reads CASSQGAGQPQHF. CDR3 bases: TGTGCCTCATCACAGGGGGCAGGGCAGCCCCAGCATTTT.

The chain couples TRBV3-1 (or the pseudogene TRBV3-2) to TRBJ2-1; either TRBD1 or TRBD2 may fit D (5 bases each). The CDR3 is made up of 15 amino acids. Between the trimmed V and J ends, which lost 0 bases and 7 bases, there was a span of 13 bases. Germline CDR1 reads LGHDT; CDR2 reads YNNKEL (reference sequence). The CDR3: CASSQDSGTWNEQFF. The DNA for the CDR3 is TGTGCCAGCAGCCAAGATTCCGGGACGTGGAATGAGCAGTTCTTC.

The chain uses TRBV20-1 and TRBJ2-5; D is undetermined. V gave up 3 bases and J gave up 5 bases, with 13 bases separating them. The CDR3 is 13 amino acids. Germline CDR1 reads DFQATT; CDR2 reads SNEGSKA (reference sequence). CDR3 amino acids: CSASSVKSETQYF. CDR3 in DNA: TGCAGTGCTAGTTCGGTGAAGAGCGAGACCCAGTACTTC.

The chain carries TRBV10-3 and TRBJ1-3; TRBD1 agrees at 8 bases. V trimming: 3 bases; J trimming: 3 bases; junction bases outside the gene matches: 7. The CDR3 totals 16 residues. Germline lookup yields CDR1 ENHRY and CDR2 SYGVKD. The CDR3 loop reads CAISERAGGFGNTIYF. CDR3 bases: TGTGCCATCAGTGAACGGGCAGGGGGCTTTGGAAACACCATATATTTT.

The chain uses TRBV7-9 and TRBJ2-1; the D gene is possibly TRBD1 (5 bases). The length of the CDR3 is 17 residues. Germline-derived CDR1 and CDR2 are SEHNR and FQNEAQ (reference sequence). Trimming took off 5 bases at V and 5 bases at J, with 22 bases between the two ends. The CDR3 region is CASSLPLGQGGNNEQFF. The CDR3 coding sequence is TGTGCCAGCAGCCTCCCCCTGGGGCAGGGCGGCAACAATGAGCAGTTCTTC.

This chain uses TRBV19 with TRBJ2-2; D remains unclear. The CDR3 spans 13 residues. V gave up 7 bases and J gave up 4 bases, with 10 bases separating them. Looked up from germline, CDR1 is LNHDA and CDR2 is SQIVND (reference sequence). Here the CDR3 DNA reads TGTGCCAGTAAGAACACCGGCACCGGGGAGCTGTTTTTT. Translating it yields CASKNTGTGELFF.

A single count supports this clone. The rearrangement links TRBV5-4 to TRBJ2-5; D gene uncertain. CDR1 and CDR2 from the germline V gene are SGHNT and YYREEE (reference sequence). V was shortened by 0 bases and J by 3 bases, with 12 bases between the two germline ends. The CDR3 is made up of 15 amino acids. The CDR3 region has the DNA TGTGCCAGCAGCTTGGAAACTCCGACCAAAGAGACCCAGTACTTC. Residues: CASSLETPTKETQYF.

This rearrangement joins TRBV6-6 to TRBJ1-2; 11 bases fit TRBD1. This CDR3 region has 14 residues. Germline values: CDR1 MNHNY, CDR2 SVGAGI (reference sequence). V lost 11 bases and J lost 8; bases outside the gene matches: 13. DNA of the CDR3: TGTGCCTTGGACAGGGGGCCCTCGGGCGGGGGCTACACCTTC. Protein sequence: CALDRGPSGGGYTF.

The genes are TRBV6-1 and TRBJ1-1, with D possibly matching TRBD1 (5 bases). Between the trimmed V and J ends, which lost 1 base and 11 bases, there was a span of 14 bases. Germline-derived CDR1 and CDR2 are MNHNS and SASEGT. CDR3 size: 13 residues. The CDR3 region has the DNA TGTGCCAGCAGTGAAGGGGAGGGACTTTGGGCTTTCTTT. It codes for CASSEGEGLWAFF.

The chain couples TRBV10-3 to TRBJ1-6, with 8 bases that match TRBD1. Germline V lookup: CDR1 ENHRY, CDR2 SYGVKD. V shed 8 bases, J shed 8 bases, and the junction held 5 bases outside the gene matches. This CDR3 is built from 13 residues. The CDR3 sequence: CAISGQEYSPLHF. As DNA, the CDR3 is TGTGCCATCTCGGGACAGGAGTATTCACCCCTCCACTTT.

This chain links TRBV6-5 with TRBJ1-2; no reliable D call. Germline-derived CDR1 and CDR2 are MNHEY and SVGAGI. The CDR3 runs 14 residues. V lost 2 bases, J lost 2 bases, and 9 bases lay in between. CDR3 DNA: TGTGCCAGCAGTTACGATCCTTTCAACTATGGCTACACCTTC. It encodes CASSYDPFNYGYTF.

This chain links TRBV24-1 with TRBJ2-3; tentative D call: TRBD2 (7 bases). Trimming cost V 9 bases and J 4 bases, with 10 bases left between them. Germline values: CDR1 KGHDR, CDR2 SFDVKD. The CDR3 consists of 12 residues. The CDR3 region is CATEGGADTQYF. CDR3 coding DNA: TGTGCCACCGAAGGGGGGGCAGATACGCAGTATTTT.

V and J are TRBV13 and TRBJ1-6, with D hard to call. CDR1 and CDR2 from the germline V gene are PRHDT and FYEKMQ (reference sequence). V lost 0 bases and J 8 bases, leaving 8 bases between the germline ends. This CDR3 contains 14 residues. CDR3 DNA: TGTGCCAGCAGCTTAGGGGAGGAACATTCACCCCTCCACTTT. Amino acids: CASSLGEEHSPLHF.

CDR3 sequence: CASSLFGRADEQYF. In nucleotides, the CDR3 is TGTGCCAGCAGTTTATTTGGGAGGGCCGACGAGCAGTACTTC. V is TRBV27 and J is TRBJ2-7, with 7 bases fitting TRBD2. V was pared by 1 base and J by 5 bases, with 5 bases of the junction left unmatched. The V gene's germline CDR1 is MNHEY and CDR2 SMNVEV (reference sequence). The CDR3 is 14 residues long.

The chain employs TRBV2 and TRBJ1-6; D perhaps matches TRBD1 (6 bases). The CDR3 loop spans 14 amino acids. The V and J ends lost 6 bases and 7 bases respectively, with 13 bases between them. CDR1 is SNHLY, CDR2 FYNNEI, per germline. CDR3 amino acids: CASSQQGRNSPLHF. CDR3 DNA sequence: TGTGCCAGCAGCCAACAGGGCCGGAATTCACCCCTCCACTTT.

V usage is TRBV7-9 and J usage is TRBJ1-4, with D unresolved. The CDR3 consists of 15 residues. The germline CDR1 and CDR2 sequences are SEHNR and FQNEAQ (reference sequence). The V end was cut by 1 base, the J end by 3 bases, with 9 bases between. The CDR3 nucleotides are TGTGCCAGCAGCTTAGAAGGCGGTTCTAATGAAAAACTGTTTTTT. It encodes CASSLEGGSNEKLFF.

This chain joins TRBV7-9 and TRBJ1-3; weak D call: TRBD1 (5 bases). With 1 base removed from V and 0 bases from J, the gap between germline ends came to 10 bases. The germline gives CDR1 SEHNR, CDR2 FQNEAQ (reference sequence). This CDR3 is built from 16 residues. CDR3 nucleotides: TGTGCCAGCAGCTTAGAAAGGGGAAACTCTGGAAACACCATATATTTT. It is translated as CASSLERGNSGNTIYF. The whole variable domain, remainder taken from reference TRBV7-9 and TRBJ1-3, is DTGVSQNPRHKITKRGQNVTFRCDPISEHNRLYWYRQTLGQGPEFLTYFQNEAQLEKSRLLSDRFSAERPKGSFSTLEIQRTEQGDSAMYLCASSLERGNSGNTIYFGEGSWLTVV.

The CDR3 coding sequence is TGTGCCAGCAGCTTGAACGGGGGGACCTACGAGCAGTACTTC. Protein sequence: CASSLNGGTYEQYF. The chain joins TRBV7-2 to TRBJ2-7; 7 nucleotides match TRBD2. CDR1 and CDR2 from the germline V gene are SGHTA and FQGNSA. This CDR3 is 14 amino acids long. Losses at the gene ends were 3 bases for V and 2 bases for J; bases not matched to a gene: 4. The complete variable domain, with remaining parts taken from reference TRBV7-2 and TRBJ2-7, reads GAGVSQSPSNKVTEKGKDVELRCDPISGHTALYWYRQSLGQGLEFLIYFQGNSAPDKSGLPSDRFSAERTGGSVSTLTIQRTQQEDSAVYLCASSLNGGTYEQYFGPGTRLTVT.